This T cell receptor beta chain originates from a study of control samples from healthy donors and cancer patients. The CDR3 extends over 13 amino acids. CDR1 LGHDT and CDR2 YNNKEL come from the germline V gene (reference sequence). Trimming stripped 1 base from V and 5 bases from J, with 5 bases between. Using immunoSEQ multiplex PCR, the repertoire was profiled, and TCRdb retains in-frame clones only, with some absent. The sample lists 60,000 to 95,000 clones; around 84% were seen once. The rearrangement joins TRBV3-1 (or the pseudogene TRBV3-2) to TRBJ2-2; D call uncertain. This TCR derives from a middle-aged man in good health. Sequencing was carried out using blood. The CDR3 bases are TGTGCCAGCAGCCAAGTCGGAACCGGGGAGCTGTTTTTT. Amino acids: CASSQVGTGELFF.